Following are 16 T cell receptor beta chains from one sample sequenced in a study of cytomegalovirus exposure and HLA in healthy donors. With 60 Vbeta and 13 Jbeta primers, the PCR was carried out. Profiling relied on immunoSEQ multiplex PCR, and the TCRdb table lists in-frame clones only, not all of them. The sample holds approximately 80,000 clones; less than 85% are singletons and the top ten take roughly 4.2%. Sequencing was done on a sample of PBMCs. The receptors originated from a man aged 55-75 years in good health and CMV-seronegative.

The gene calls are TRBV7-8 and TRBJ2-3, with D maybe TRBD1 (6 bases). Looked up from germline, CDR1 is SGHVS and CDR2 is FQNEAQ. The V gene lost 9 bases and the J gene lost 2 bases, with 18 bases spanning the gap. CDR3 length: 15 residues. Written as DNA, the CDR3 is TGTGCCAGTGGGGATGGGGGCTCATACACAGATACGCAGTATTTT. Its translation is CASGDGGSYTDTQYF.

The V gene is TRBV27, the J gene TRBJ1-2; no definite D call. V was clipped by 6 bases and J by 4 bases, with 21 bases between them. Germline V gene data show CDR1 as MNHEY and CDR2 as SMNVEV (reference sequence). The CDR3 totals 16 residues. The CDR3 DNA is TGTGCCAGCAGCTTTTTTGGTGCCTCCGGGTTCTATGGCTACACCTTC. This encodes CASSFFGASGFYGYTF.

This clone has just a few counts. The J gene is TRBJ2-5, the V gene TRBV7-9; 7 bases align to TRBD1. This CDR3 has 12 residues. Trimming took 11 bases from V and 4 from J; bases not matched to a gene: 7. Germline V gene data show CDR1 as SEHNR and CDR2 as FQNEAQ (reference sequence). CDR3 in amino acids: CAGDRVRETQYF. CDR3 sequence (DNA): TGTGCCGGTGACAGGGTGAGAGAGACCCAGTACTTC.

The gene calls are TRBV11-1 and TRBJ2-1; tentative D call: TRBD1 (7 bases). V dropped 5 bases and J dropped 9 bases, with 17 bases sitting between them. The CDR3 totals 14 residues. Germline V gene data show CDR1 as SGHAT and CDR2 as FQDESV (reference sequence). The CDR3: CASSPRDSTTEQFF. CDR3 nucleotide sequence: TGTGCCAGCAGCCCGCGGGACAGTACGACTGAGCAGTTCTTC.

The gene calls are TRBV29-1 and TRBJ2-4; 7 nucleotides align to TRBD2. The junction had 7 bases not matched to a gene; V was cut back by 7 bases and J by 1 base. The CDR3 is 14 residues long. Germline CDR1 SQVTM, CDR2 ANQGSEA. The CDR3 sequence is CSARPGGAKNIQYF. Here the CDR3 DNA reads TGCAGCGCTCGACCCGGGGGGGCCAAAAACATTCAGTACTTC.

V gene TRBV7-2 combines with J gene TRBJ2-7; 7 bases match TRBD2. CDR1 is SGHTA, CDR2 FQGNSA, per germline. The CDR3 loop spans 13 amino acids. The V gene end was trimmed by 5 bases and the J gene end by 2 bases; junction bases not matched to a gene: 3. CDR3 in DNA: TGTGCCAGCAGCCGAGCGGGGACCTACGAGCAGTACTTC. This translates into CASSRAGTYEQYF.

V gene TRBV6-5 combines with J gene TRBJ2-7; the match to TRBD2 covers 11 bases. The CDR3 length is 15 residues. Germline V gene data show CDR1 as MNHEY and CDR2 as SVGAGI. The V segment lost 2 bases and the J segment 7 bases; nucleotides outside the gene matches: 7. CDR3 DNA sequence: TGTGCCAGCAGTTACGGGGCTAGCGGGGGGCATGAGCAGTACTTC. Its protein is CASSYGASGGHEQYF.

V is TRBV5-4 and J is TRBJ1-1; D gene uncertain. Trimming cost V 6 bases and J 3 bases, with 15 bases left between them. The germline V gene encodes CDR1 SGHNT and CDR2 YYREEE (reference sequence). The CDR3 has 14 residues. CDR3 sequence reads: CASTTAWRDTEAFF. CDR3 bases: TGTGCCAGCACCACGGCTTGGAGGGACACTGAAGCTTTCTTT. The entire variable domain, with the rest obtained from reference TRBV5-4 and TRBJ1-1, is as follows: ETGVTQSPTHLIKTRGQQVTLRCSSQSGHNTVSWYQQALGQGPQFIFQYYREEENGRGNFPPRFSGLQFPNYSSELNVNALELDDSALYLCASTTAWRDTEAFFGQGTRLTVV.

The table lists this clone with a few counts. The chain is built from TRBV18 and TRBJ1-2; tentatively, D is TRBD1 (6 bases). Germline assignment: CDR1 KGHSH and CDR2 LQKENI. With 6 bases removed from V and 7 bases from J, the gap between germline ends came to 9 bases. The CDR3 contains 11 residues. The CDR3: CASSGTFGYTF. CDR3 DNA: TGTGCCAGCTCGGGGACATTTGGCTACACCTTC.

Details on this clone: Compared with germline, one end of the junction differs, possibly owing to a read error. CDR3 nucleotide sequence: TGTTCCAGCAGCAGCCCAGGGGAGCGCGAGCAGTACTTC. This codes for CSSSSPGEREQYF. The chain combines TRBV7-9 with TRBJ2-7, with a weak D call TRBD1 (6 bases). Germline-derived CDR1 and CDR2 are SEHNR and FQNEAQ (reference sequence). The CDR3 is 13 amino acids.

The sample holds a few counts of this clone. CDR3 nucleotides: TGTGCCAGCAGTCGACAGGGGTTACGGGAAAAACTGTTTTTT. Protein sequence: CASSRQGLREKLFF. The V call is TRBV9, the J call TRBJ1-4, with 8 bases matching TRBD1. This CDR3 is built from 14 residues. The V gene end was trimmed by 5 bases and the J gene end by 8 bases; junction bases not matched to a gene: 8. Germline lookup yields CDR1 SGDLS and CDR2 YYNGEE.

The gene calls are TRBV2 and TRBJ2-3; perhaps TRBD1 as D (5 bases). This CDR3 spans 15 amino acids. Germline V lookup: CDR1 SNHLY, CDR2 FYNNEI. The ends were cut back, 6 bases at V and 6 bases at J, with 19 bases in the middle. Here the CDR3 DNA reads TGTGCCAGCAGCCAAGGGCTAGGGGAAAGCGATACGCAGTATTTT. It is translated as CASSQGLGESDTQYF.

A word on this clone: Other DNA variants within this sample encode the same CDR3. J is TRBJ1-5 and V is TRBV30; perhaps TRBD1 as D (5 bases). Germline V gene data show CDR1 as GTSNPN and CDR2 as SVGIG (reference sequence). V was pared by 0 bases and J by 4 bases, with 7 bases between. The CDR3 spans 13 residues. The CDR3 here is CAWSVGGNQPQHF. The CDR3 region has the DNA TGTGCCTGGAGTGTGGGGGGGAATCAGCCCCAGCATTTT.

This sequence joins TRBV30 and TRBJ1-4; maybe TRBD1 (5 bases). V lost 1 base and J lost 4, with 10 bases in between. The CDR3 sequence is 14 residues long. CDR1 and CDR2 from the germline V gene are GTSNPN and SVGIG (reference sequence). CDR3: CAWSEQAYNEKLFF. The DNA of the CDR3 is TGTGCCTGGAGTGAACAGGCTTATAATGAAAAACTGTTTTTT.

This chain connects TRBV21-1 to TRBJ1-4. TRBV21-1 is tagged as a pseudogene. CDR3 size: 17 residues. The CDR3 protein is CASSKRPREGRGEKLFF. Written as DNA, the CDR3 is TGTGCCAGCAGCAAAAGGCCAAGGGAGGGGAGGGGTGAAAAACTGTTTTTT.

This clone has just a few counts. The chain carries TRBV7-9 and TRBJ1-2, with D possibly TRBD1 on 5 matching bases. CDR3 length equals 14 residues. CDR1 SEHNR and CDR2 FQNEAQ come from the germline V gene (reference sequence). Trimming left V 5 bases short and J 8 bases short, with 18 bases between. In DNA form, the CDR3 reads TGTGCCAGCAGCCCCGGGTTCGCGGGGACGGGCTACACCTTC. Translating gives CASSPGFAGTGYTF.